Following are 2 T cell receptor beta chains from one sample sequenced in a study of blood T cell repertoires in COVID-19. TCRdb's copy holds only in-frame clones and misses some; the assay was immunoSEQ multiplex PCR. The sample carries approximately 89,000 clones, roughly 87% recorded once. Material: peripheral blood. These receptors all stem from a man in his sixties or seventies with acute or convalescent COVID-19.

The V call is TRBV5-8, the J call TRBJ1-1, with 10 bases fitting TRBD1. Trimming removed 4 bases from V and 1 base from J; junction bases left unmatched: 10. Germline CDR1 reads SGHTS; CDR2 reads YDEGEE. The CDR3 totals 17 residues. CDR3 DNA: TGTGCCAGCAGCCCGGGACAGGGGATGGGGCGGAACACTGAAGCTTTCTTT. It translates to CASSPGQGMGRNTEAFF.

The rearrangement uses TRBV28 and TRBJ2-5, with D perhaps matching TRBD2 (6 bases). V shed 5 bases and J shed 3 bases, with 16 bases lying between them. Germline V gene sequence: CDR1 MDHEN, CDR2 SYDVKM. CDR3 size: 15 residues. CDR3 nucleotide sequence: TGTGCCAGCAGTCGCCACCAGGGAGGTAAAGAGACCCAGTACTTC. Amino acids: CASSRHQGGKETQYF.